This T cell receptor beta chain came from a study of cytomegalovirus exposure and HLA in healthy donors. Overall study context: Of the donors genotyped, 398 in all, 80% to 85% fell in the Caucasian-associated ancestry cluster. Study outcomes and limitations: Some TCR beta chains (about 180 of them) were listed as cytomegalovirus-associated. Across all donors, roughly uniform sequencing depth was an assumption of the presence/absence analyses.

Note on this clone: Its antigen is unidentified.

Germline CDR1 reads SGHVS; CDR2 reads FNYEAQ. Trimming took 3 bases from V and 5 from J, leaving 7 bases between them. This CDR3 contains 12 residues. The PCR was carried out with 60 Vbeta primers and 13 Jbeta primers. Generated by immunoSEQ multiplex PCR, the TCRdb table keeps only in-frame clones and is missing some. The sample contains about 180,000 clones, 82% of which appear only once. The sequenced sample consisted of PBMCs. This chain links TRBV7-6 with TRBJ1-2; D perhaps matches TRBD1 (5 bases). The sequence was obtained from a man aged 35-49 years in good health and CMV-seronegative. The CDR3 nucleotides are TGTGCCAGCAGCTTTCCAGGGTATGGCTACACCTTC. It is translated as CASSFPGYGYTF.